The 10 T cell receptor beta chains below come from one sample, sequenced in a study of blood T cell repertoires in COVID-19. This table comes from immunoSEQ multiplex PCR, and its TCRdb copy is limited to in-frame clones, with some not included. The repertoire holds 20,000 to 25,000 clones, with 80% to 90% as singletons. The sample was peripheral blood. These receptors originate from a human donor with active COVID-19. The donor label of this sample is uncertain.

This clone was seen a handful of times. The chain couples TRBV5-1 to TRBJ2-7; weak D call: TRBD1 (6 bases). CDR3 length: 15 amino acids. Germline CDR1 is SGHRS and CDR2 is YFSETQ. Trimming shortened V by 2 bases and J by 2 bases, and 14 bases separated the two germline ends. The chain's CDR3 is CASSFAGTNAYEQYF. The CDR3 nucleotides are TGCGCCAGCAGCTTCGCCGGGACAAACGCCTACGAGCAGTACTTC.

The J gene is TRBJ2-7, the V gene TRBV10-3; a weak D match, TRBD1 (6 bases). The germline V gene has CDR1 ENHRY and CDR2 SYGVKD. Deletions cut 0 bases from V and 4 bases from J, with 10 bases between. The CDR3 loop spans 14 amino acids. The CDR3 DNA sequence: TGTGCCATCAGTGAGTCTACAGGGCCTTACGAGCAGTACTTC. Translated: CAISESTGPYEQYF.

The chain uses TRBV7-6 and TRBJ2-7; D may be TRBD2 (8 bases). The CDR3 is 15 amino acids. Per germline, CDR1 SGHVS and CDR2 FNYEAQ. The V end was cut by 1 base, the J end by 7 bases, with 17 bases between. The DNA of the CDR3 is TGTGCCAGCAGCTTAGAATCGGGAGGGGGCGGAGAGCAGTACTTC. It translates to CASSLESGGGGEQYF.

This chain links TRBV12-5 with TRBJ2-1; D might be TRBD2 (6 bases). Deletions cut 5 bases from V and 4 bases from J, with 15 bases between. This CDR3 is 15 amino acids long. The germline CDR1 and CDR2 sequences are LGHNT and FRNRAP. The CDR3 is CASGAGPFSYNEQFF. The CDR3 nucleotides are TGTGCTAGTGGTGCGGGACCTTTCTCGTACAATGAGCAGTTCTTC.

This chain connects TRBV14 to TRBJ2-7; TRBD2 is a possible D gene (6 bases). The CDR3 totals 14 residues. The germline gives CDR1 SGHDN, CDR2 FVKESK. V gave up 1 base and J gave up 10 bases, with 17 bases separating them. CDR3 bases: TGTGCCAGCAGCCAAGGTGGTAGCGGCTTTGGACAGTACTTC. The encoded protein is CASSQGGSGFGQYF.

CDR3 coding DNA: TGCGCCAGCAGTGAGTCCGGGGAAGGAGCTTTCTTT. The encoded protein is CASSESGEGAFF. This rearrangement joins TRBV10-1 to TRBJ1-1; D uncertain. CDR1 WNHNN and CDR2 SYGVQD come from the germline V gene (reference sequence). The CDR3 loop spans 12 amino acids. Trimming took off 0 bases at V and 10 bases at J, with 9 bases between the two ends.

The chain joins TRBV29-1 to TRBJ1-2, with D unclear. V was cut by 0 bases and J by 4 bases, with 12 bases left in between. From germline, CDR1 is SQVTM and CDR2 ANQGSEA. The CDR3 is made up of 14 amino acids. DNA for the CDR3: TGCAGCGTTGAAGATGGCCGTTCGGGCTATGGCTACACCTTC. This encodes CSVEDGRSGYGYTF.

CDR3 region: CASSIYPGGDYGYTF. Written as DNA, the CDR3 is TGTGCCAGTAGTATTTACCCAGGGGGCGACTATGGCTACACCTTC. V gene TRBV19 combines with J gene TRBJ1-2, with 8 bases that match TRBD1. Per germline, CDR1 LNHDA and CDR2 SQIVND (reference sequence). Trimming took 3 bases from V and 3 from J; bases not matched to a gene: 6. This CDR3 has 15 residues.

The chain has TRBV7-9 and TRBJ1-1; TRBD1 agrees at 7 bases. CDR1 SEHNR and CDR2 FQNEAQ come from the germline V gene (reference sequence). The CDR3 consists of 15 residues. V gave up 5 bases and J gave up 6 bases; unmatched junction bases: 12. Written as DNA, the CDR3 is TGTGCCAGCAGCCTGACAGGGCAGGGTGACGCTGAAGCTTTCTTT. Protein product: CASSLTGQGDAEAFF.

The chain uses TRBV4-1 and TRBJ1-5, with TRBD1 as a possible D gene (6 bases). There are 17 residues in the CDR3. The germline V and J ends were trimmed by 1 base and 1 base, with 14 bases remaining between them. CDR1 is MGHRA and CDR2 is YSYEKL in the germline V gene. CDR3 DNA sequence: TGCGCCAGCAGCCAAGCCGGGGGGCGCGGGAGCAATCAGCCCCAGCATTTT. This translates into CASSQAGGRGSNQPQHF.